The clone carrying this TCR beta chain showed up just once. Its specificity is unknown. Because it lacks the conserved phenylalanine or tryptophan at the end, this CDR3 is likely a read error. Germline CDR1 reads DFQATT; CDR2 reads SNEGSKA (reference sequence). The CDR3 is 16 amino acids. Trimming removed 0 bases from V and 0 bases from J, with 15 bases in between. iRepertoire HTBI primers and Arm-PCR of CDR3 regions built TCR beta libraries. TCRdb independently ran MiXCR on the multiplex PCR reads; one entry per CDR3 protein. The sample carries 300,000 to 350,000 distinct CDR3 sequences, 15% to 20% recorded once. Indicated time point: persistent/refractory GD, antithyroid drugs over 5 years with positive TRAb. Making the TCR library involved RNA that had been extracted from PBMCs. This entry comes from a study of regulatory T cells in long-lasting Graves disease. Study results and caveats: It is possible that accuracy was reduced by the small size of the sample.

The TCR was taken from a female donor with Graves disease. V gene TRBV20-1 combines with J gene TRBJ2-7; the D is unclear. The sequenced sample was peripheral blood mononuclear cells (PBMCs), obtained when the disease was refractory, from a patient treated with antithyroid drugs. The CDR3 nucleotides read TGCAGTGCTAGAGATCAGGTCTGGAGACTCTCCTACGAGCAGTACCTC. Protein sequence: CSARDQVWRLSYEQYL.